These 28 T cell receptor beta chains came from one sample sequenced in a study of T-cell reconstitution after alpha-beta-depleted transplantation in children. Unique molecular identifiers were used to barcode this TCRbeta library. From the PCR reads, TCRdb called clonotypes with MiXCR, one entry per CDR3 protein. The sample holds hundreds of thousands of distinct CDR3 sequences, roughly 14% seen once. This sample comprised PBMCs, obtained before TCRalphabeta/CD19-depleted stem cell transplant. Every receptor here comes from a girl aged 2 to 10 with congenital amegakaryocytic thrombocytopenia, due to receive a stem cell transplant.

This clonotype was found a few times. The chain links TRBV3-1 to TRBJ2-4; weak D call: TRBD2 (6 bases). The germline V gene has CDR1 LGHDT and CDR2 YNNKEL (reference sequence). Trimming stripped 1 base from V and 9 bases from J, with 16 bases between. The CDR3 covers 15 residues. CDR3 amino acids: CASSQVIRGSGIQYF. The DNA for the CDR3 is TGTGCCAGCAGCCAAGTGATTCGGGGTAGCGGCATTCAGTACTTC.

This clonotype was counted ten times or more. V and J are TRBV20-1 and TRBJ2-7, with 7 bases identical to TRBD2. CDR3 length: 15 residues. V was clipped by 4 bases and J by 4 bases; unmatched bases: 13. From germline, CDR1 is DFQATT and CDR2 SNEGSKA (reference sequence). The CDR3 region has the DNA TGCAGTGCTATTACTCCTACCGGGACTACATACGAGCAGTACTTC. This gives the protein CSAITPTGTTYEQYF.

A few counts support this clonotype. The V and J genes are TRBV5-1 and TRBJ2-1; 11 bases align to TRBD2. V lost 2 bases and J lost 9; bases outside the gene matches: 7. Germline CDR1 SGHRS, CDR2 YFSETQ. This CDR3 has 15 amino acids. The CDR3 is CASSLVAGGPPEQFF. CDR3 coding DNA: TGCGCCAGCAGCTTAGTAGCGGGAGGGCCGCCTGAGCAGTTCTTC.

Here the CDR3 DNA reads TGTGCCAGCAGTACGCGGCGGGTGGCCGATCGCACTGAAGCTTTCTTT. It translates to CASSTRRVADRTEAFF. This chain joins TRBV27 and TRBJ1-1; D is unclear. In germline, CDR1 is MNHEY, CDR2 SMNVEV (reference sequence). CDR3 size: 16 residues. V was pared by 5 bases and J by 4 bases, with 20 bases between.

The V call is TRBV4-2, the J call TRBJ1-2; tentative D call: TRBD1 (5 bases). Germline loops: CDR1 LGHNA, CDR2 YNFKEQ. The CDR3 has 16 residues. Trimming shortened V by 0 bases and J by 8 bases, and 19 bases separated the two germline ends. The CDR3 sequence is CASSQEGTPGAGGYTF. CDR3 DNA: TGTGCCAGCAGCCAAGAGGGGACGCCCGGGGCTGGGGGCTACACCTTC.

This clonotype was counted ten times or more. The chain uses TRBV20-1 and TRBJ1-5; D may be TRBD1 (5 bases). The V and J ends lost 5 bases and 0 bases respectively, with 8 bases between them. Germline assignment: CDR1 DFQATT and CDR2 SNEGSKA (reference sequence). CDR3 length: 13 residues. The DNA for the CDR3 is TGCAGTGCTCGGGACCTTAGCAATCAGCCCCAGCATTTT. Translating it yields CSARDLSNQPQHF.

Ten or more counts support this clonotype. The rearrangement links TRBV11-2 to TRBJ2-1; no clear D. Germline V gene lookup returns CDR1 SGHAT and CDR2 FQNNGV. The CDR3 spans 12 residues. Trimming shortened V by 4 bases and J by 12 bases, and 13 bases separated the two germline ends. Here the CDR3 DNA reads TGTGCCAGCAGCTCCACCTTTAGGACGCAGTTCTTC. Translation gives CASSSTFRTQFF.

This chain links TRBV24-1 with TRBJ2-1; 10 bases agree with TRBD2. The CDR3 is 17 amino acids. V gave up 2 bases and J gave up 8 bases; unmatched junction bases: 11. Germline V gene data show CDR1 as KGHDR and CDR2 as SFDVKD. CDR3: CATSDYSRAGGVDEQFF. The DNA of the CDR3 is TGTGCCACCAGTGATTATTCTCGAGCGGGAGGGGTTGATGAGCAGTTCTTC.

This clonotype was seen at least ten times. V usage is TRBV12-3 or TRBV12-4 and J usage is TRBJ2-2; D may correspond to TRBD1 or TRBD2 (5 bases each). Trimming stripped 5 bases from V and 0 bases from J, with 13 bases between. The CDR3 contains 16 residues. The CDR3 region is CASSPRDDPNTGELFF. In DNA, the CDR3 is TGTGCCAGCAGTCCGAGGGACGATCCGAACACCGGGGAGCTGTTTTTT.

This clonotype was seen ten or more times. The chain recombines TRBV20-1 with TRBJ2-1, with a tentative D call TRBD2 (6 bases). Germline V gene lookup returns CDR1 DFQATT and CDR2 SNEGSKA (reference sequence). This CDR3 region has 12 residues. V was clipped by 3 bases and J by 6 bases, with 9 bases between them. The CDR3 region has the DNA TGCAGTGCTAGGGACTATCGCAATGAGCAGTTCTTC. It specifies CSARDYRNEQFF.

This clonotype was counted only a few times. The chain uses TRBV29-1 and TRBJ2-1; 7 bases align to TRBD2. The CDR3 totals 14 residues. V was clipped by 3 bases and J by 6 bases; unmatched bases: 8. CDR1 is SQVTM and CDR2 is ANQGSEA in the germline V gene. The CDR3 DNA sequence: TGCAGCGTTGACCCGCCGGGCGGGAGCAATGAGCAGTTCTTC. Protein: CSVDPPGGSNEQFF.

A few counts support this clonotype. V and J are TRBV5-1 and TRBJ2-7; D possibly corresponds to TRBD2 (6 bases). CDR1 and CDR2 from the germline V gene are SGHRS and YFSETQ. V dropped 3 bases and J dropped 2 bases, with 15 bases sitting between them. The CDR3 is 15 residues long. CDR3 bases: TGCGCCAGCAGCTGGGGTGTGGGAGGTCCCTACGAGCAGTACTTC. Protein sequence: CASSWGVGGPYEQYF.

V and J are TRBV7-9 and TRBJ2-5; D is ambiguous. The CDR3 loop spans 16 amino acids. V was shortened by 2 bases and J by 5 bases, with 18 bases between the two germline ends. Germline lookup yields CDR1 SEHNR and CDR2 FQNEAQ (reference sequence). As DNA, the CDR3 is TGTGCCAGCAGCTTATATATAAGTCGGAGAATTGAGACCCAGTACTTC. Amino acids: CASSLYISRRIETQYF.

The chain links TRBV5-1 to TRBJ1-2; the D is unclear. CDR1 is SGHRS and CDR2 is YFSETQ in the germline V gene. With 4 bases removed from V and 0 bases from J, the gap between germline ends came to 10 bases. The length of the CDR3 is 14 residues. In nucleotides, the CDR3 is TGCGCCAGCAGCGGGAGTAACCCTAACTATGGCTACACCTTC. Its translation: CASSGSNPNYGYTF.

This clonotype appeared many times. This chain links TRBV10-3 with TRBJ2-2; the D is unclear. The CDR3 is 15 amino acids. With 2 bases removed from V and 0 bases from J, the gap between germline ends came to 7 bases. Per germline, CDR1 ENHRY and CDR2 SYGVKD. The CDR3 here is CAISEPQTNTGELFF. DNA of the CDR3: TGTGCCATCAGTGAGCCGCAGACGAACACCGGGGAGCTGTTTTTT.

The chain recombines TRBV29-1 with TRBJ2-1; the D gene is possibly TRBD2 (5 bases). Trimming shortened V by 5 bases and J by 5 bases, and 13 bases separated the two germline ends. The germline V gene has CDR1 SQVTM and CDR2 ANQGSEA. The CDR3 is made up of 13 amino acids. For the CDR3, the DNA is TGCAGCGTTCTGGGAGTTACCAACAATGAGCAGTTCTTC. Its protein product is CSVLGVTNNEQFF.

The chain links TRBV15 to TRBJ2-3; no definite D call. CDR3 length equals 12 residues. The V end was cut by 8 bases, the J end by 5 bases, with 11 bases between. Germline CDR1 is LNHNV and CDR2 is YYDKDF (reference sequence). CDR3 residues: CATLLSGDTQYF. The DNA for the CDR3 is TGTGCCACCCTTCTTTCCGGAGATACGCAGTATTTT.

This clonotype was observed at least ten times. V gene TRBV12-3 or TRBV12-4 combines with J gene TRBJ2-3; TRBD2 might be the D (6 bases). V dropped 3 bases and J dropped 4 bases, with 8 bases sitting between them. The CDR3 runs 13 residues. The chain's CDR3 is CASSLSGADTQYF. In nucleotides, the CDR3 is TGTGCCAGCAGTTTGTCGGGGGCAGATACGCAGTATTTT.

This clonotype appeared many times. The V and J genes are TRBV7-2 and TRBJ2-7, with TRBD1 matching 8 bases. V lost 0 bases and J lost 1; bases outside the gene matches: 2. Germline V gene lookup returns CDR1 SGHTA and CDR2 FQGNSA. This CDR3 contains 15 residues. The CDR3 bases are TGTGCCAGCAGCTTAGCAAGGACAGGGTCCTACGAGCAGTACTTC. This codes for CASSLARTGSYEQYF.

This clonotype has a handful of counts. This chain joins TRBV5-1 and TRBJ2-1; D not certain. Germline CDR1 reads SGHRS; CDR2 reads YFSETQ. V shed 2 bases and J shed 6 bases, with 15 bases lying between them. There are 15 residues in the CDR3. CDR3 nucleotides: TGCGCCAGCAGCTTCACCTCCGCCTTGGGCAATGAGCAGTTCTTC. This translates into CASSFTSALGNEQFF.

This clonotype was recorded only once. The chain joins TRBV10-3 to TRBJ2-3, with 7 bases matching TRBD2. Per germline, CDR1 ENHRY and CDR2 SYGVKD. CDR3 length: 13 residues. Unmatched junction bases numbered 4, after V lost 5 bases and J lost 5 bases. In DNA, the CDR3 is TGTGCCATCAGTAGCGGGATGAGAGATACGCAGTATTTT. This sequence encodes CAISSGMRDTQYF.

This clonotype was seen at least ten times. The chain combines TRBV5-1 with TRBJ2-1; 14 bases align to TRBD2. The V gene's germline CDR1 is SGHRS and CDR2 YFSETQ. The junction had 6 bases not matched to a gene; V was cut back by 2 bases and J by 5 bases. This CDR3 spans 17 amino acids. The CDR3 DNA follows: TGCGCCAGCAGCTTCGGGACTAGCGGGAGTTTGGACAATGAGCAGTTCTTC. Encoded protein: CASSFGTSGSLDNEQFF.

This clonotype turned up a few times. The chain's CDR3 is CSVENGLAGVETQYF. As DNA, the CDR3 is TGCAGCGTTGAAAACGGCCTAGCGGGAGTAGAGACCCAGTACTTC. The rearrangement joins TRBV29-1 to TRBJ2-5; 10 bases are a match to TRBD2. The CDR3 is made up of 15 amino acids. V was pared by 2 bases and J by 4 bases, with 7 bases of the junction left unmatched. Per germline, CDR1 SQVTM and CDR2 ANQGSEA.

The chain has TRBV29-1 and TRBJ2-2, with D unclear. The CDR3 contains 13 residues. Germline V gene sequence: CDR1 SQVTM, CDR2 ANQGSEA. V gave up 2 bases and J gave up 3 bases, with 7 bases separating them. In nucleotides, the CDR3 is TGCAGCGTTGAAAGGCAAGACACCGGGGAGCTGTTTTTT. It codes for CSVERQDTGELFF.

This clonotype was counted ten times or more. This rearrangement joins TRBV7-9 to TRBJ1-2; D gene unclear. This CDR3 has 14 amino acids. CDR1 and CDR2 (germline): SEHNR, FQNEAQ (reference sequence). Between the trimmed V and J ends, which lost 4 bases and 5 bases, there was a span of 14 bases. CDR3 region: CASSSFDRPYGYTF. The CDR3 bases are TGTGCCAGCAGCTCTTTCGACCGGCCTTATGGCTACACCTTC.

The chain links TRBV20-1 to TRBJ1-6; 7 bases agree with TRBD1. CDR3 length: 15 amino acids. J was trimmed by 6 bases and V by 5 bases; bases with no gene match: 10. In germline, CDR1 is DFQATT, CDR2 SNEGSKA (reference sequence). For the CDR3, the DNA is TGCAGTGCTCCCTCCGGGACAGACCTTAATTCACCCCTCCACTTT. Translating gives CSAPSGTDLNSPLHF.

The chain has TRBV4-1 and TRBJ2-7, with 10 nucleotides matching TRBD2. Germline V lookup: CDR1 MGHRA, CDR2 YSYEKL. The CDR3 consists of 17 residues. J lost 4 bases, V lost 0 bases, and 9 bases had no gene match. The CDR3, as DNA: TGCGCCAGCAGCCAAGATATTGGTAGCGGGAGGCCGTACGAGCAGTACTTC. This translates into CASSQDIGSGRPYEQYF.

This clonotype was detected many times. The V gene is TRBV7-2, the J gene TRBJ1-2, with 7 bases identical to TRBD1. This CDR3 contains 13 residues. The V and J ends lost 5 bases and 3 bases, in that order; junction bases with no gene match: 3. Germline assignment: CDR1 SGHTA and CDR2 FQGNSA. The CDR3 loop reads CASSNRGDYGYTF. The CDR3 DNA reads TGTGCCAGCAGCAACAGGGGAGACTATGGCTACACCTTC. Full variable domain (outside the CDR3, taken from reference TRBV7-2 and TRBJ1-2): GAGVSQSPSNKVTEKGKDVELRCDPISGHTALYWYRQSLGQGLEFLIYFQGNSAPDKSGLPSDRFSAERTGGSVSTLTIQRTQQEDSAVYLCASSNRGDYGYTFGSGTRLTVV.